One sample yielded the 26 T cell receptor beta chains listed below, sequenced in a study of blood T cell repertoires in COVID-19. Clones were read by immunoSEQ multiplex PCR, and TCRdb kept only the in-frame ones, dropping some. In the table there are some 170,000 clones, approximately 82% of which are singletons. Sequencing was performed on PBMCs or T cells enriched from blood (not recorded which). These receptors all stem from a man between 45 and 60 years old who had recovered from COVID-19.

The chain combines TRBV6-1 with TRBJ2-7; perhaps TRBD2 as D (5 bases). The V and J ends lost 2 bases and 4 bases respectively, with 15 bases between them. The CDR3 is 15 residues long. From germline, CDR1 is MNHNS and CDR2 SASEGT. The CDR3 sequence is CASSEFVLARYEQYF. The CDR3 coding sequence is TGTGCCAGCAGTGAATTTGTCCTAGCTAGGTACGAGCAGTACTTC.

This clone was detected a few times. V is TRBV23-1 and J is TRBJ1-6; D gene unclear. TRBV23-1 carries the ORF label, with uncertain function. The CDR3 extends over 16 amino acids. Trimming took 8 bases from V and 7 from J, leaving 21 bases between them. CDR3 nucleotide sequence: TGCGCCAGCCATTTTCCCCGGGGTAGTGAGAATTCACCCCTCCACTTT. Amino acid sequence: CASHFPRGSENSPLHF.

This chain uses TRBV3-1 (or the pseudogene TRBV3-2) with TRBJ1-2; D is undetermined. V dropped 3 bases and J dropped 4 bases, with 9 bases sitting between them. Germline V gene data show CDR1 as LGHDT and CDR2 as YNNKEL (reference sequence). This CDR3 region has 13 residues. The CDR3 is CASSQTMAYGYTF. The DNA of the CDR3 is TGTGCCAGCAGCCAGACAATGGCCTATGGCTACACCTTC.

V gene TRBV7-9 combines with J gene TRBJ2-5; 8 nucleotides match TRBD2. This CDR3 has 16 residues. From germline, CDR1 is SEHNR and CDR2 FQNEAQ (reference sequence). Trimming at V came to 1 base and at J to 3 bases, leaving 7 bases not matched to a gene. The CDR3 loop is CASSLDPGLAKETQYF. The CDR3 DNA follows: TGTGCCAGCAGCTTAGACCCCGGACTAGCAAAAGAGACCCAGTACTTC.

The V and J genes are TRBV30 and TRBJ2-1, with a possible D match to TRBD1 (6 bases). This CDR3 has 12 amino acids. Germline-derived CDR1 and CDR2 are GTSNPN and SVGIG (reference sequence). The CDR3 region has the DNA TGTGGGGGACAACAAACCTACAATGAGCAGTTCTTC. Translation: CGGQQTYNEQFF.

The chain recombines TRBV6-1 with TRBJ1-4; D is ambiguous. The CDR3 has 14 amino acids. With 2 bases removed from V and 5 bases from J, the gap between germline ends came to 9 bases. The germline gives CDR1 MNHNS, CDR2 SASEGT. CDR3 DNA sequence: TGTGCCAGCAGTGAATACAGAACGAATGAAAAACTGTTTTTT. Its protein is CASSEYRTNEKLFF.

The chain's CDR3 is CASSQGPPRTGNTIYF. In DNA form, the CDR3 reads TGCGCCAGCAGCCAAGGGCCCCCAAGAACGGGAAACACCATATATTTT. This chain links TRBV4-1 with TRBJ1-3; no clear D. The CDR3 loop spans 16 amino acids. Trimming shortened V by 1 base and J by 4 bases, and 14 bases separated the two germline ends. Per germline, CDR1 MGHRA and CDR2 YSYEKL.

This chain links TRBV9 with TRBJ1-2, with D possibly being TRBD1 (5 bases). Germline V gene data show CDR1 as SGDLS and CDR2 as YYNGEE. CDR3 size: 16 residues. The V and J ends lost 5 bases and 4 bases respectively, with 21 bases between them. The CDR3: CASSARTGQPFYGYTF. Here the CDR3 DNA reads TGTGCCAGCAGTGCGAGGACCGGACAACCGTTCTATGGCTACACCTTC.

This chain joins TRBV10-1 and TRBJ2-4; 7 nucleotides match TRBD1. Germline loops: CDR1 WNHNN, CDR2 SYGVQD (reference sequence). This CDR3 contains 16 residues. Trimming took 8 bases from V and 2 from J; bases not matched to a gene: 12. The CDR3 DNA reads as TGCGCCAGCCGTAGATCACAGGGGTTCCCCAAAAACATTCAGTACTTC. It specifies CASRRSQGFPKNIQYF.

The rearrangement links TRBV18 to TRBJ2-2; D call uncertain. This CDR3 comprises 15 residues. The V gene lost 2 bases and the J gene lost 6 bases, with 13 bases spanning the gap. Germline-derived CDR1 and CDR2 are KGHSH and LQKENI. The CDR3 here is CASSPAQIYAGELFF. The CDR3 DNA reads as TGTGCCAGCTCACCAGCCCAAATCTACGCCGGGGAGCTGTTTTTT.

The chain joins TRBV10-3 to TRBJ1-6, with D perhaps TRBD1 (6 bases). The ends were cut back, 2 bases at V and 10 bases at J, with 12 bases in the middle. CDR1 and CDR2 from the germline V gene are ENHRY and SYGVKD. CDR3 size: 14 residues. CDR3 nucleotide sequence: TGTGCCATCAGTGAGACAGGGCAGCAATCACCCCTCCACTTT. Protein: CAISETGQQSPLHF.

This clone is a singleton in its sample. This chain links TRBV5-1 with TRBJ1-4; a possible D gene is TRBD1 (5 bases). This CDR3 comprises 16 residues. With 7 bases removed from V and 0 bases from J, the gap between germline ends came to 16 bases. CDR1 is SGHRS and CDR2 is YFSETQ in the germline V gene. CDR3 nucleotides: TGCGCCAGCCGGATATCTCAGGGTTCAACTAATGAAAAACTGTTTTTT. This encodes CASRISQGSTNEKLFF. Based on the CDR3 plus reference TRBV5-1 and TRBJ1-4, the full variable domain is KAGVTQTPRYLIKTRGQQVTLSCSPISGHRSVSWYQQTPGQGLQFLFEYFSETQRNKGNFPGRFSGRQFSNSRSEMNVSTLELGDSALYLCASRISQGSTNEKLFFGSGTQLSVL.

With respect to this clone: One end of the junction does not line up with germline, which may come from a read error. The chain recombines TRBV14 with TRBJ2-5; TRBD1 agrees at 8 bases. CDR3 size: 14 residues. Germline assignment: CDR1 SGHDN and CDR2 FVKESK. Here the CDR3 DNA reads TGTGCCAGCAGACAAGCCGCGACAGGGGAGGCCCAGTACTTC. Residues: CASRQAATGEAQYF.

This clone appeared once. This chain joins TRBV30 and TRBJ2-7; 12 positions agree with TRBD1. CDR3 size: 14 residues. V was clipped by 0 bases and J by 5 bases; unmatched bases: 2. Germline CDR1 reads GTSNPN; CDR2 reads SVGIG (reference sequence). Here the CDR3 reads CAWSVGTGGNEQYF. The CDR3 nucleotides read TGTGCCTGGAGTGTAGGGACAGGGGGCAACGAGCAGTACTTC.

In DNA form, the CDR3 reads TGTGCCAGAGGGGTGGGGGCGGTCGGGGAGCTGTTTTTT. This gives the protein CARGVGAVGELFF. The V gene is TRBV7-2, the J gene TRBJ2-2, with TRBD1 as a possible D gene (6 bases). Per the germline V gene, CDR1 is SGHTA and CDR2 is FQGNSA. The V end was cut by 9 bases, the J end by 7 bases, with 15 bases between. The CDR3 consists of 13 residues.

This CDR3 reads CASSQERTSGADTQYF. The CDR3 DNA reads as TGCGCCAGCAGCCAAGAGAGGACTAGCGGGGCAGATACGCAGTATTTT. The chain combines TRBV4-1 with TRBJ2-3; 12 nucleotides match TRBD2. Germline CDR1 MGHRA, CDR2 YSYEKL. The CDR3 consists of 16 residues. V trimming: 0 bases; J trimming: 4 bases; junction bases outside the gene matches: 2.

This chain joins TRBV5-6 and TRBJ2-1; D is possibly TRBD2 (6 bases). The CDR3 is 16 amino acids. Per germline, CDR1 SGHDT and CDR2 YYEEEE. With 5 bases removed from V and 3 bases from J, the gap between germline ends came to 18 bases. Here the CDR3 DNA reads TGTGCCAGCAGTCTGCGGCGGGACTTAAGCTACAATGAGCAGTTCTTC. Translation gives CASSLRRDLSYNEQFF.

Here the CDR3 reads CASSLDWGRETQYF. In DNA, the CDR3 is TGTGCCAGCAGCTTAGACTGGGGGCGGGAGACCCAGTACTTC. The chain joins TRBV7-7 to TRBJ2-5; D might be TRBD1 (6 bases). The CDR3 extends over 14 amino acids. V was pared by 1 base and J by 5 bases, with 11 bases between. Germline-derived CDR1 and CDR2 are SSHAT and FNYEAQ (reference sequence).

CDR3 bases: TGTGCCAGCAGCTTGGGACAGATGAACTATGGCTACACCTTC. Translation: CASSLGQMNYGYTF. This chain uses TRBV7-9 with TRBJ1-2, with 7 bases aligning to TRBD1. Germline trimming cut 3 bases from V and 2 bases from J; bases unmatched to any gene: 3. CDR3 length: 14 residues. Germline CDR1 reads SEHNR; CDR2 reads FQNEAQ (reference sequence).

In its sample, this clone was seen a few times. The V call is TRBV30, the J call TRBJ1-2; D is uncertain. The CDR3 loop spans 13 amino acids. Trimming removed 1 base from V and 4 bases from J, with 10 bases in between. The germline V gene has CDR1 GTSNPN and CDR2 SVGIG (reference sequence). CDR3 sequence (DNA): TGTGCCTGGAGTGCATTCTCGGTCTATGGCTACACCTTC. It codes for CAWSAFSVYGYTF. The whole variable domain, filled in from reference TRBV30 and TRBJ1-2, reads SQTIHQWPATLVQPVGSPLSLECTVEGTSNPNLYWYRQAAGRGLQLLFYSVGIGQISSEVPQNLSASRPQDRQFILSSKKLLLSDSGFYLCAWSAFSVYGYTFGSGTRLTVV.

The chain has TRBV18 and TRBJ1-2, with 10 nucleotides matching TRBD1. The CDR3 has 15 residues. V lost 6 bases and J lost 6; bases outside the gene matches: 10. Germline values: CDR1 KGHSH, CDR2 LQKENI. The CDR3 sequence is CASSLRGQGMDGYTF. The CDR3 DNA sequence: TGTGCCAGCTCGCTGCGGGGACAGGGGATGGATGGCTACACCTTC.

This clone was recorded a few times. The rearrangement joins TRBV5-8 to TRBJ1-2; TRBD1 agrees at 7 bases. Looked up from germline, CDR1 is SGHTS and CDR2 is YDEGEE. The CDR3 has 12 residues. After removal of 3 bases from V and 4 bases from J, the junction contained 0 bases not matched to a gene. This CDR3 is CASSWDSYGYTF. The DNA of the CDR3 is TGTGCCAGCAGCTGGGACAGCTATGGCTACACCTTC.

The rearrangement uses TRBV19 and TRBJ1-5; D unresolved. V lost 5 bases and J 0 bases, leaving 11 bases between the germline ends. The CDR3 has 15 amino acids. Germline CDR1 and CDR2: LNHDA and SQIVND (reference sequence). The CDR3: CASSFDTDSNQPQHF. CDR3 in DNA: TGTGCCAGTAGTTTTGATACAGATAGCAATCAGCCCCAGCATTTT.

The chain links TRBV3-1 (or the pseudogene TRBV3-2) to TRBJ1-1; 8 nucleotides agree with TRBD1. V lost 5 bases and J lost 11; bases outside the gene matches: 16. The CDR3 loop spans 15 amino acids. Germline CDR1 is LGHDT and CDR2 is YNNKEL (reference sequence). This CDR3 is CASSYQPDRVWEAFF. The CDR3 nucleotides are TGTGCCAGCAGCTACCAACCGGACAGGGTGTGGGAGGCTTTCTTT.

As DNA, the CDR3 is TGCGCCAGCAGCTTGGCCGGGTACGGCAAAGAGACCCAGTACTTC. Encoded protein: CASSLAGYGKETQYF. The chain uses TRBV5-1 and TRBJ2-5; D is undetermined. Trimming cost V 0 bases and J 3 bases, with 12 bases left between them. The CDR3 is 15 residues long. Germline-derived CDR1 and CDR2 are SGHRS and YFSETQ.

The CDR3 is CATSDSLGYSNQPQHF. CDR3 DNA: TGTGCCACCAGTGATAGTTTGGGCTATAGCAATCAGCCCCAGCATTTT. The chain couples TRBV24-1 to TRBJ1-5, with D unresolved. Between the trimmed V and J ends, which lost 3 bases and 0 bases, there was a span of 11 bases. The CDR3 extends over 16 amino acids. Germline V lookup: CDR1 KGHDR, CDR2 SFDVKD.